This T cell receptor (beta chain) was sequenced for a study of cytomegalovirus exposure and HLA in healthy donors. Study results and limitations: Serostatus for CMV was the only available immune exposure information.

The CDR3 consists of 16 residues. The V end lost 0 bases, the J end lost 2 bases, and 15 bases lay between the germline ends. Germline loops: CDR1 SQVTM, CDR2 ANQGSEA. Note on this clone: What it recognizes is unknown.

The PCR ran on 60 Vbeta and 13 Jbeta primers. TCRdb's table, derived via immunoSEQ multiplex PCR, lists solely in-frame clones and lacks some. The profile shows under 150,000 clones, more than 75% of them singletons. The TCR sequence derives from a woman aged 25 to 45 in good health and CMV-seronegative. V gene TRBV29-1 combines with J gene TRBJ2-3, with D possibly TRBD1 on 6 matching bases. The specimen was PBMCs. Written as DNA, the CDR3 is TGCAGCGTTGAAGATCTACAGGGCACCGACACAGATACGCAGTATTTT. Its protein is CSVEDLQGTDTDTQYF.